The sequence of this T cell receptor beta chain was determined in a study of graft-versus-host responses after intestinal transplantation. Looking at the study overall: Every recipient had anti-thymocyte globulin induction and around 3 years of tacrolimus plus steroids. Notes on the study in general: Among circulating GvH clones, peak levels were associated with early post-transplant declines in HvG clones. GvH clonotypes were identified within recipient marrow, with a subset emerging first in ileum or blood.

The study plated about 200,000 CFSE-labeled responders with about 200,000 irradiated, violet-dye-labeled stimulators. Responder cells that were proliferating and CFSE-low, both CD3+CD4+ and CD3+CD8+, were sorted after the reaction. The V end lost 3 bases, the J end lost 4 bases, and 10 bases lay between the germline ends. Germline lookup yields CDR1 GTSNPN and CDR2 SVGIG (reference sequence). CDR3 length: 13 amino acids. Profiled with immunoSEQ multiplex PCR; TCRdb holds only in-frame clones, not every one. This table holds 12,000 to 15,000 clones, around two fifths found once. This clone came up a few times.

Specimen: alloreactive CD8+ T cells from a mixed lymphocyte reaction culture, collected before intestinal transplant. Regarding subset: CFSE-low proliferating T cells sorted from approximately 6-day pre-transplant mixed lymphocyte reaction (GvH or HvG direction). The TCR comes from a human patient who received an intestinal transplant. This chain uses TRBV30 with TRBJ2-1; maybe TRBD1 (5 bases). CDR3: CAWRDTQYNEQFF. The CDR3 DNA is TGTGCCTGGAGGGACACCCAATACAATGAGCAGTTCTTC.